Detailed here is one TCR beta chain. Its antigen is not identified. These data originate in a study of post-analysis software for immune sequencing data. cDNA libraries of TCR beta carried unique molecular identifiers. TCRdb reprocessed the PCR reads with MiXCR, giving one entry per CDR3 protein. The table records about 820,000 distinct CDR3 sequences, roughly 50% of them present only once. Whole-study results and caveats: Samples from a shared batch, those prepared together, strongly co-clustered by F measure. A handful of TRBV segments were significantly more frequent in patients than in controls. TRBV5-6, TRBV5-1 and TRBV20-1 were among these segments.

CDR3 length: 10 residues. The germline V gene has CDR1 SQVTM and CDR2 ANQGSEA. The chain recombines TRBV29-1 with TRBJ2-5; D call uncertain. With the DNA end fitting TRBJ2-7 better, the J assignment may be wrong. This receptor was taken from a girl aged 10-17 years with multiple sclerosis. Sequencing input: blood. This CDR3 is CSVGADEQYF. In DNA form, the CDR3 reads TGCAGCGTCGGCGCGGACGAGCAGTACTTC.